The 27 T cell receptor beta chains below all came from one sample that was sequenced in a study of regulatory T cells in long-lasting Graves disease. Time point reported: persistent/refractory GD, antithyroid drugs over 5 years with positive TRAb. RNA isolated from PBMCs was used to make the TCR library. To make TCR beta libraries, researchers used iRepertoire HTBI primers and Arm-PCR of CDR3 regions. MiXCR, applied by TCRdb to the multiplex PCR reads, yields one record per CDR3 protein. The sample holds hundreds of thousands of distinct CDR3 sequences; roughly 30% are singletons and the top ten take about two fifths. Sequenced material: peripheral blood mononuclear cells (PBMCs), taken when the disease was refractory, from a patient treated with antithyroid drugs. The receptors shown here come from a female donor with Graves disease.

This clonotype was observed at least ten times. The J gene is TRBJ2-7, the V gene TRBV6-5; D call uncertain. This CDR3 is 14 amino acids long. V lost 2 bases, J lost 3 bases, and 11 bases lay in between. Germline CDR1 reads MNHEY; CDR2 reads SVGAGI. The CDR3 spells CASSYNVASYEQYF. In nucleotides, the CDR3 is TGTGCCAGCAGTTACAACGTTGCGAGCTACGAGCAGTACTTC.

The chain has TRBV6-5 and TRBJ1-2; no clear D gene. V was clipped by 3 bases and J by 1 base, with 12 bases between them. The CDR3 has 15 residues. In germline, CDR1 is MNHEY, CDR2 SVGAGI. This CDR3 reads CASSYSLLNNYGYTF. The CDR3 DNA reads TGTGCCAGCAGTTATTCCCTCCTGAATAACTATGGCTACACCTTC.

This rearrangement joins TRBV2 to TRBJ2-7; TRBD2 is a possible D gene (6 bases). Germline V gene sequence: CDR1 SNHLY, CDR2 FYNNEI. This CDR3 contains 15 residues. V lost 2 bases and J lost 2, with 13 bases in between. For the CDR3, the DNA is TGTGCCAGCAGTGAACTGATGGGGGGAGCCTACGAGCAGTACTTC. It is translated as CASSELMGGAYEQYF. Variable domain in full (rest from reference TRBV2 and TRBJ2-7): EPEVTQTPSHQVTQMGQEVILRCVPISNHLYFYWYRQILGQKVEFLVSFYNNEISEKSEIFDDQFSVERPDGSNFTLKIRSTKLEDSAMYFCASSELMGGAYEQYFGPGTRLTVT.

This clonotype was found a few times. The V call is TRBV11-2, the J call TRBJ1-4, with a tentative D call TRBD1 (6 bases). Germline V CDR1 and CDR2: SGHAT, FQNNGV. The CDR3 is 17 residues long. V shed 4 bases and J shed 1 base, with 16 bases lying between them. The CDR3 loop is CASSSRGGLGTNEKLFF. The DNA of the CDR3 is TGTGCCAGCAGCTCACGGGGGGGCCTTGGAACTAATGAAAAACTGTTTTTT.

This clonotype has more than one count but fewer than ten. This sequence joins TRBV29-1 and TRBJ1-2; D is uncertain. CDR3 length: 14 residues. Per the germline V gene, CDR1 is SQVTM and CDR2 is ANQGSEA. V was clipped by 0 bases and J by 4 bases, with 12 bases between them. The DNA of the CDR3 is TGCAGCGTTGAAGAGCCGCTCTCTATCTATGGCTACACCTTC. This encodes CSVEEPLSIYGYTF.

This clonotype appeared many times. The V and J genes are TRBV11-2 and TRBJ1-1; D not resolved. This CDR3 is built from 10 residues. V gave up 5 bases and J gave up 4 bases, with 2 bases separating them. The germline gives CDR1 SGHAT, CDR2 FQNNGV. The CDR3 DNA is TGTGCCAGCAGCACCACTGAAGCTTTCTTT. The encoded protein is CASSTTEAFF.

This clonotype was recorded many times. The gene calls are TRBV2 and TRBJ2-7, with 10 bases aligning to TRBD1. V lost 6 bases and J lost 2; bases outside the gene matches: 10. The CDR3 covers 16 residues. Germline values: CDR1 SNHLY, CDR2 FYNNEI. The CDR3 region is CASRGAGQGTPYEQYF. The CDR3 DNA reads TGTGCCAGCAGAGGCGCGGGACAGGGGACACCCTACGAGCAGTACTTC.

Details on this clonotype: A much larger clone is a single base away; this may be a read error. The chain couples TRBV2 to TRBJ1-1; D might be TRBD1 (6 bases). Germline V gene sequence: CDR1 SNHLY, CDR2 FYNNEI. V lost 10 bases and J lost 4, with 16 bases in between. There are 13 residues in the CDR3. The CDR3 DNA follows: TGTGCCAACAGGGACGGCCCGTCCACTGAAGCTTTCTTT. It yields the protein CANRDGPSTEAFF.

The genes are TRBV12-3 or TRBV12-4 and TRBJ1-5; no clear D gene. The CDR3 runs 16 residues. Deletions cut 1 base from V and 2 bases from J, with 12 bases between. The chain's CDR3 is CASSLVPIWGNQPQHF. Here the CDR3 DNA reads TGTGCCAGCAGTTTAGTCCCCATATGGGGCAATCAGCCCCAGCATTTT.

This clonotype was recorded many times. This chain links TRBV28 with TRBJ1-2, with D possibly being TRBD1 (6 bases). This CDR3 is 15 amino acids long. V dropped 3 bases and J dropped 0 bases, with 11 bases sitting between them. The V gene's germline CDR1 is MDHEN and CDR2 SYDVKM. CDR3 region: CASSFKGVTNYGYTF. In DNA form, the CDR3 reads TGTGCCAGCAGTTTTAAGGGGGTAACTAACTATGGCTACACCTTC.

This clonotype was seen more than once but under ten times. The V gene is TRBV11-2, the J gene TRBJ1-3; no firm D call. Deletions cut 4 bases from V and 2 bases from J, with 9 bases between. The CDR3 is 14 amino acids. CDR1 SGHAT and CDR2 FQNNGV come from the germline V gene. This chain's CDR3 is CASSSPTAGNTIYF. The DNA of the CDR3 is TGTGCCAGCAGCTCCCCTACCGCTGGAAACACCATATATTTT.

As for this clonotype: The junction shows a germline mismatch at one end, possibly a read error. The V gene is TRBV3-1, the J gene TRBJ2-7, with D unresolved. This CDR3 contains 14 residues. CDR1 and CDR2 (germline): LGHDT, YNNKEL (reference sequence). CDR3 sequence: CASSPMSSSYERYF. In DNA, the CDR3 is TGTGCCAGCAGCCCGATGAGTAGTTCCTACGAGCGGTACTTC.

V usage is TRBV3-1 and J usage is TRBJ1-1; no clear D. The CDR3 consists of 14 residues. The germline V gene encodes CDR1 LGHDT and CDR2 YNNKEL (reference sequence). Trimming pared 3 bases from V and 5 bases from J, leaving 13 bases between. CDR3 in amino acids: CASSQQVPGTEAFF. The DNA for the CDR3 is TGTGCCAGCAGCCAGCAGGTCCCCGGGACTGAAGCTTTCTTT. Using reference TRBV3-1 and TRBJ1-1 for the parts outside the CDR3, the full variable domain is DTAVSQTPKYLVTQMGNDKSIKCEQNLGHDTMYWYKQDSKKFLKIMFSYNNKELIINETVPNRFSPKSPDKAHLNLHINSLELGDSAVYFCASSQQVPGTEAFFGQGTRLTVV.

The chain uses TRBV3-1 and TRBJ1-2, with 7 bases that match TRBD1. Trimming removed 0 bases from V and 4 bases from J; junction bases left unmatched: 14. CDR1 and CDR2 (germline): LGHDT, YNNKEL (reference sequence). The CDR3 consists of 18 residues. The CDR3 region is CASSQDISGGGLVYGYTF. CDR3 bases: TGTGCCAGCAGCCAAGATATTTCAGGGGGGGGGCTAGTCTATGGCTACACCTTC. Drawing the rest from reference TRBV3-1 and TRBJ1-2, the complete variable domain is DTAVSQTPKYLVTQMGNDKSIKCEQNLGHDTMYWYKQDSKKFLKIMFSYNNKELIINETVPNRFSPKSPDKAHLNLHINSLELGDSAVYFCASSQDISGGGLVYGYTFGSGTRLTVV.

The chain links TRBV7-9 to TRBJ2-1; a possible D gene is TRBD2 (6 bases). CDR1 and CDR2 (germline): SEHNR, FQNEAQ (reference sequence). V lost 1 base and J lost 9, with 13 bases in between. The CDR3 loop spans 14 amino acids. The CDR3 DNA sequence: TGTGCCAGCAGCTTAGGGAGGGGTGGAGGTGAGCAGTTCTTC. It yields the protein CASSLGRGGGEQFF.

The rearrangement joins TRBV11-2 to TRBJ2-5, with a weak D call TRBD1 (6 bases). The CDR3 covers 14 residues. Germline V gene lookup returns CDR1 SGHAT and CDR2 FQNNGV. The V end lost 5 bases, the J end lost 5 bases, and 15 bases lay between the germline ends. In DNA form, the CDR3 reads TGTGCCAGCAGCCCCGACGCTAGGGGGGAGACCCAGTACTTC. It translates to CASSPDARGETQYF.

The V call is TRBV7-9, the J call TRBJ1-2; D not resolved. There are 14 residues in the CDR3. V lost 0 bases and J 6 bases, leaving 11 bases between the germline ends. Germline values: CDR1 SEHNR, CDR2 FQNEAQ (reference sequence). This CDR3 is CASSLAGSRDGYTF. DNA of the CDR3: TGTGCCAGCAGCTTAGCGGGAAGTCGGGATGGCTACACCTTC.

This clonotype came up a few times. This chain links TRBV12-3 or TRBV12-4 with TRBJ1-5; perhaps TRBD1 as D (6 bases). This CDR3 is built from 14 residues. V was cut by 6 bases and J by 3 bases, with 12 bases left in between. The CDR3 DNA sequence: TGTGCCAGCAGCCACAGACAGGACAATCAGCCCCAGCATTTT. Translating gives CASSHRQDNQPQHF.

V is TRBV28 and J is TRBJ1-3, with TRBD1 matching over 7 bases. Germline values: CDR1 MDHEN, CDR2 SYDVKM. This CDR3 has 17 amino acids. V lost 1 base, J lost 0 bases, and 6 bases stayed unmatched. The CDR3 loop is CASSLSQGLGSGNTIYF. For the CDR3, the DNA is TGTGCCAGCAGTTTATCACAGGGGCTTGGCTCTGGAAACACCATATATTTT.

This clonotype occurred a few times. This chain links TRBV12-3 or TRBV12-4 with TRBJ2-6, with 9 bases lining up with TRBD2. The CDR3 is 19 amino acids. Trimming took 0 bases from V and 4 from J; bases not matched to a gene: 10. CDR3: CASSLAQFGGRAGANVLTF. In DNA form, the CDR3 reads TGTGCCAGCAGTTTAGCCCAGTTTGGCGGGAGGGCGGGGGCCAACGTCCTGACTTTC.

The chain couples TRBV7-9 to TRBJ1-5; D gene ambiguous. This CDR3 is built from 14 residues. Germline-derived CDR1 and CDR2 are SEHNR and FQNEAQ (reference sequence). V lost 5 bases, J lost 4 bases, and 12 bases lay in between. The CDR3 reads CASSPNGDNQPQHF. The CDR3 DNA reads TGTGCCAGCAGCCCAAACGGGGATAATCAGCCCCAGCATTTT.

The gene calls are TRBV19 and TRBJ1-5; 10 nucleotides align to TRBD1. The CDR3 is 15 amino acids. J gave up 6 bases and V 5 bases, and 7 bases lay outside the gene matches. Looked up from germline, CDR1 is LNHDA and CDR2 is SQIVND (reference sequence). This CDR3 is CASSDRQGAGQPQHF. CDR3 nucleotide sequence: TGTGCCAGTAGTGACCGACAGGGGGCGGGTCAGCCCCAGCATTTT.

The gene calls are TRBV30 and TRBJ1-1; TRBD1 is a possible D gene (5 bases). V lost 5 bases and J 9 bases, leaving 13 bases between the germline ends. Germline CDR1 GTSNPN, CDR2 SVGIG (reference sequence). This CDR3 is built from 11 residues. CDR3 bases: TGTGCCTGGGGACCCACGGGGCAAGCTTTCTTT. Protein sequence: CAWGPTGQAFF.

CDR3 bases: TGTGCCAGCAGCCAAGACCCCCCCCCCAGCGCGCAAGAGACCCAGTACTTC. The encoded protein is CASSQDPPPSAQETQYF. The chain is built from TRBV3-1 and TRBJ2-5; no reliable D call. Trimming shortened V by 0 bases and J by 2 bases, and 16 bases separated the two germline ends. The CDR3 is 17 residues long. From germline, CDR1 is LGHDT and CDR2 YNNKEL (reference sequence).

The rearrangement uses TRBV29-1 and TRBJ1-2; D possibly corresponds to TRBD1 (5 bases). The germline V and J ends were trimmed by 4 bases and 4 bases, with 22 bases remaining between them. The CDR3 has 16 amino acids. Germline CDR1 reads SQVTM; CDR2 reads ANQGSEA. The CDR3 DNA follows: TGCAGCGTTGTTGGACAACGCCCCGATTATACCTATGGCTACACCTTC. Translated, it gives CSVVGQRPDYTYGYTF.

The DNA of the CDR3 is TGTGCCATCAGGACCGGACGGGGGGTGGAAACCGGGGAGCTGTTTTTT. The encoded protein is CAIRTGRGVETGELFF. The V and J genes are TRBV10-3 and TRBJ2-2; 7 bases match TRBD2. Germline V gives CDR1 ENHRY, CDR2 SYGVKD. V shed 6 bases and J 5 bases; nucleotides not matched to a gene: 12. The length of the CDR3 is 16 residues.

The chain recombines TRBV7-3 with TRBJ2-1; TRBD1 might be the D (6 bases). Trimming pared 2 bases from V and 8 bases from J, leaving 19 bases between. This CDR3 has 16 amino acids. The V gene's germline CDR1 is SGHTA and CDR2 FQGTGA. The CDR3 sequence: CASSLYSRGREDEQFF. CDR3 nucleotides: TGTGCCAGCAGCTTATATTCCAGGGGCCGGGAAGATGAGCAGTTCTTC.